This T cell receptor beta chain was sequenced during a study of a mutant IDH1 vaccine in newly diagnosed glioma. Study-wide background: Treated patients comprised roughly 60% males and about 38% females, mean age roughly 40 years. Prior therapy was radiotherapy, temozolomide, or both; most received both. Findings and limits, study-wide: It seemed that pseudoprogression was not linked to changes in the top peripheral T cell clonotypes.

The time point: week 5, during vaccination. In every dose of vaccine, 300 ug of mutant IDH1 20-mer peptide was given alongside topical imiquimod. Every donor had a new WHO grade 3 or 4 astrocytoma that was IDH1-mutant, with loss of nuclear ATRX. There are 15 residues in the CDR3. From germline, CDR1 is LNHDA and CDR2 SQIVND (reference sequence). V lost 1 base and J lost 7, with 17 bases in between. This clone was seen a single time. Its target is not known. Assay: immunoSEQ multiplex PCR; the TCRdb copy retains only in-frame clones and omits some. The profile shows over 45,000 clones, 80% to 90% of them singletons.

The V gene is TRBV19, the J gene TRBJ2-7; D may be TRBD1 (7 bases). This material consisted of PBMCs, taken from a glioma patient whose treatment included an IDH1 peptide vaccine. The origin of this receptor is a woman between 50 and 59 years old with glioma. The CDR3 here is CASSIGRGAVEEQYF. DNA of the CDR3: TGTGCCAGTAGTATAGGCAGGGGGGCTGTTGAGGAGCAGTACTTC.